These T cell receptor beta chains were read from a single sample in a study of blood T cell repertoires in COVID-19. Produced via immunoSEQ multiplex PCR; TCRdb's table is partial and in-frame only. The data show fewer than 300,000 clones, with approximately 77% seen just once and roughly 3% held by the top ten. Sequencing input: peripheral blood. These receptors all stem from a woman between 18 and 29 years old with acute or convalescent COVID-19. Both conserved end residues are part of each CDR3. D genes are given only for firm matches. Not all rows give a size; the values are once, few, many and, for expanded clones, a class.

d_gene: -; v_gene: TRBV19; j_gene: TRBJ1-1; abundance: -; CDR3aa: CASSGEGVGLNTEAFF; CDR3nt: TGTGCCAGTAGTGGGGAAGGGGTGGGCCTGAACACTGAAGCTTTCTTT
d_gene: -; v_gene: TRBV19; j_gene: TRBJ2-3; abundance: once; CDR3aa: CASSSRVADTQYF; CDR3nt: TGTGCCAGTAGTAGCAGGGTAGCAGATACGCAGTATTTT
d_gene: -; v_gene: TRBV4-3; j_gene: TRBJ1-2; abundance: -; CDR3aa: CASSQDLRARYGYTF; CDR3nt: TGCGCCAGCAGCCAAGATCTCCGAGCAAGATATGGCTACACCTTC
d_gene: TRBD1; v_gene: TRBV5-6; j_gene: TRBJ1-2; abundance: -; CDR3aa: CASSRQGAGGYTF; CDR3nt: TGTGCCAGCAGCCGGCAGGGGGCTGGGGGCTACACCTTC
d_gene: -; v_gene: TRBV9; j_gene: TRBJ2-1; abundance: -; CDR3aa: CASSVEGRGSYNEQFF; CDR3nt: TGTGCCAGCAGCGTAGAGGGGCGGGGATCCTACAATGAGCAGTTCTTC
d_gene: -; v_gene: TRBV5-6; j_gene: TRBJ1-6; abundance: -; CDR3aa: CASSLYMANSPLHF; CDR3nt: TGTGCCAGCAGCTTGTACATGGCCAATTCACCCCTCCACTTT
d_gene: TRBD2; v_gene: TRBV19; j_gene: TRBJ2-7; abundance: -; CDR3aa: CASNTGTSGKYEQYF; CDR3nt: TGTGCCAGCAATACCGGGACTAGCGGGAAGTACGAGCAGTACTTC
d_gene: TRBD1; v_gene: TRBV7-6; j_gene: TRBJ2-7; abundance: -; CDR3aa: CASTSGGHEQYF; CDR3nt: TGTGCCAGCACTTCAGGGGGCCACGAGCAGTACTTC
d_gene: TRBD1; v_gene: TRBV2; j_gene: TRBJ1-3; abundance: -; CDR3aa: CASSGSGQGGNTIYF; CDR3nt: TGTGCCAGCAGTGGTTCGGGACAGGGGGGAAACACCATATATTTT
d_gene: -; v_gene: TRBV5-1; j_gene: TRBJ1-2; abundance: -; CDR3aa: CASRVQDTNYGYTF; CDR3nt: TGCGCCAGCCGCGTACAGGACACTAACTATGGCTACACCTTC
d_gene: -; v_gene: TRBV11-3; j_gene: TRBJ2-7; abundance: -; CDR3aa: CASSSRVLGGEQYF; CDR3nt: TGTGCCAGCAGCTCCAGGGTTCTTGGTGGCGAGCAGTACTTC
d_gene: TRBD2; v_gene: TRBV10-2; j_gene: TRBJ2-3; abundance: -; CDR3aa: CASSESPLSSGSTDTQYF; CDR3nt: TGCGCCAGCAGTGAGTCGCCCTTGTCTAGCGGGAGCACAGATACGCAGTATTTT
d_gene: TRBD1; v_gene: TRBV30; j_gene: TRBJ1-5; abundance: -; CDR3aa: CAWSVQGDQPQHF; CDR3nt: TGTGCCTGGAGTGTCCAGGGGGATCAGCCCCAGCATTTT
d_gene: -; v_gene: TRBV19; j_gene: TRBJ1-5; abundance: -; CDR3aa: CASSIIGSANQPQHF; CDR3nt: TGTGCCAGTAGTATTATAGGGAGCGCCAATCAGCCCCAGCATTTT
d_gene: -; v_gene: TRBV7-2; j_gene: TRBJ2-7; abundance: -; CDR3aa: CASRQLQGPAYEQYF; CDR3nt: TGTGCCAGCAGACAACTCCAGGGGCCGGCCTACGAGCAGTACTTC
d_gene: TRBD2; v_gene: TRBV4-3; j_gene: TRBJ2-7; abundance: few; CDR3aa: CASSQEIGGTSGVSYEQYF; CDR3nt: TGCGCCAGCAGCCAGGAGATCGGCGGGACTAGCGGAGTCTCCTACGAGCAGTACTTC
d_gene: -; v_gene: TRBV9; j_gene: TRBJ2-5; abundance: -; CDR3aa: CASSVGPLVPRETQYF; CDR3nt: TGTGCCAGCAGCGTAGGGCCCCTAGTCCCTCGAGAGACCCAGTACTTC
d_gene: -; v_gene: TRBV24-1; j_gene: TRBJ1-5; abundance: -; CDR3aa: CATSDNRADQPQHF; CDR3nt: TGTGCCACCAGTGATAACAGAGCCGATCAGCCCCAGCATTTT